This TCR beta chain was observed in a study of esophageal squamous cell carcinoma under preoperative chemotherapy (dated by TCRdb to the late 2010s). Concerning the study at large: Both tumor-infiltrating lymphocytes and peripheral blood T cells had their TCR repertoires profiled in the study. Repertoires were compared between samples taken before and after paclitaxel-nedaplatin therapy. About 5 patients with primary esophageal squamous cell carcinoma were included in the cohort. The effects of paclitaxel-nedaplatin chemotherapy on T-cell receptor repertoires in patients with esophageal squamous cell carcinoma were assessed. General conclusions and limits of the study: A significant increase in TCR diversity was observed in peripheral T cells after chemotherapy, whereas no such increase was observed in tumor-infiltrating lymphocytes. The cohort was small, with only 4 to 6 patients with esophageal squamous cell carcinoma analyzed. Paclitaxel-nedaplatin therapy caused immediate and substantial changes in clonotype frequency, and abundant clones were more likely to contract than to amplify. Rather than arising solely from local clonal changes, post-treatment tumor-infiltrating lymphocytes appeared to come partly from peripheral T cells that migrated into the tumor.

As regards this clonotype: Its antigen target is currently unknown. The junction departs from the called germline gene at one end, perhaps through a read error.

The CDR3, from cysteine to phenylalanine, totals 16 residues. CDR3 DNA is the only sequence kept; it has 48 bases, read in frame from the first base. CDR1 is given as SGHTA and CDR2 as FQGNSA, both from the germline V gene. The library was prepared using PCR. For sequencing, a HiSeq X Ten was employed. High-throughput sequencing was used to characterize the TCR repertoires. TCRdb reran the public reads through fastp at Q25 and MiXCR, keeping productive beta chains. Each CDR3 protein appears once, grouped with its most common genes and DNA. The sample table contains some 30,000 distinct CDR3 sequences; only one count was recorded for roughly 52% of them. The ten largest clones capture more than 10% of the sample. Read against the paper, the sample's time point label means: before preoperative PTX-NDP chemotherapy. Patients received paclitaxel-nedaplatin as preoperative chemotherapy before surgery.

The rearrangement combines TRBV7-2 with TRBJ2-3; 8 central bases correspond to TRBD2. This sample was obtained from a patient given preoperative chemotherapy. The sequence came from a human donor with esophageal squamous cell carcinoma. The donor label of this sample is uncertain. The CDR3 corresponds to CASRGGGLAAADTQYF. In nucleotide form, the sequence is TGTGCCAGCCGCGGCGGGGGGCTAGCGGCAGCAGATACTCAGTACTTT.